The rows below give T cell receptor beta chains drawn from one sample of a study of OX40 agonist ivuxolimab in advanced cancers. Assay: immunoSEQ multiplex PCR; the TCRdb copy retains only in-frame clones and omits some. This table holds 55,000 to 80,000 clones, around 80% found once. Sequences were derived from CD4+ or CD8+ T cells sorted from blood, sampled in a trial of the OX40 agonist ivuxolimab. The receptors were gathered from an adult with an advanced solid tumor such as melanoma, head and neck, liver or kidney cancer. Each CDR3 is given with its conserved first and last residue. The D gene is left open where the match is weak.

D gene,V gene,CDR3 protein
-,TRBV2,CASIGDYNSPLHF
-,TRBV15,CATSRDRNTQYYGYTF
-,TRBV18,CASSSRADEKLFF
TRBD1,TRBV15,CATGTGPYSYEQYF
TRBD2,TRBV5-4,CASSLEGLAGPTDTQYF
TRBD1,TRBV4-3,CASSQEPLLAGGTGELFF
TRBD1,TRBV4-1,CASSQEGTGGSWMNTEAFF
-,TRBV5-1,CASSFNGGYSPLHF
-,TRBV27,CASSSRAARNTIYF
TRBD2,TRBV5-4,CASSHTSGGAMSTDTQYF
TRBD1,TRBV5-6,CASSTPGQGAYGYTF